This paragraph reports one T cell receptor beta chain. TCRdb keeps only in-frame clones here, not all; method: immunoSEQ multiplex PCR. This sample has under 15,000 clones, with around 83% found just once. The entry originates in a study of T cell changes during pregnancy in multiple sclerosis. V dropped 3 bases and J dropped 6 bases, with 16 bases sitting between them. Looked up from germline, CDR1 is SGHDT and CDR2 is YYEEEE. The CDR3 is 15 amino acids. This sequence originates from a female donor in good health, enrolled as a control in a pregnancy study. This sample comprised CD8+ T cells from peripheral blood mononuclear cells, obtained in the second trimester of pregnancy. V and J are TRBV5-6 and TRBJ2-1, with D possibly being TRBD1 (6 bases). CDR3 amino acids: CASSSVGQSLNEQFF. The CDR3 nucleotides are TGTGCCAGCAGCTCGGTTGGACAGAGCCTCAATGAGCAGTTCTTC.